This T cell receptor (beta chain) is drawn from a study of T cells in Graves' hyperthyroidism and ophthalmopathy. V shed 5 bases and J shed 6 bases, with 19 bases lying between them. CDR3 length equals 15 residues. Study outcomes and limitations: In blood, most of the thyroid clonotypes expanded above 0.001 were also present. Stable hyperthyroidism was told apart from ophthalmopathy by a model built on 13 V-J features.

TCR beta CDR3 regions were amplified from RNA. The TCR CDR3 first-round RT-PCR relied on the HTBI primer set. TCRdb re-called the multiplex PCR reads through MiXCR, storing one row per CDR3 protein. The table includes under 350,000 distinct CDR3 sequences, 15% to 20% detected once. This clonotype was seen many times. Its target is not known. The sequenced sample consisted of blood. This clonotype originated in a woman in her 50s with Graves' hyperthyroidism. V gene TRBV12-3 or TRBV12-4 combines with J gene TRBJ1-1; D unclear. This CDR3 reads CASSPAGRASSEAFF. The DNA of the CDR3 is TGTGCCAGCAGTCCGGCCGGGAGGGCCTCGTCTGAAGCTTTCTTT.